The 23 T cell receptor beta chains listed next were all sequenced from one sample in a study of blood T cell repertoires in COVID-19. Using immunoSEQ multiplex PCR, the repertoire was profiled, and TCRdb retains in-frame clones only, with some absent. The table shows 300,000 to 350,000 clones, with 83% occurring only once. Sequencing input: peripheral blood. Source of these receptors: a man in his thirties or forties with active or convalescent COVID-19.

The rearrangement uses TRBV16 and TRBJ1-1; D is uncertain. Germline V gene lookup returns CDR1 KGHSY and CDR2 FQNENV. V dropped 2 bases and J dropped 6 bases, with 19 bases sitting between them. This CDR3 comprises 16 residues. The CDR3 protein is CASSQVYVRESPEAFF. The CDR3 bases are TGTGCCAGCAGCCAAGTGTACGTGAGGGAATCCCCTGAAGCTTTCTTT.

A note on this clone: This same CDR3 is encoded by further DNA sequences in the sample. The rearrangement joins TRBV19 to TRBJ1-5; the D gene is possibly TRBD1 (5 bases). The CDR3 totals 13 residues. V was shortened by 9 bases and J by 5 bases, with 14 bases between the two germline ends. CDR1 is LNHDA, CDR2 SQIVND, per germline (reference sequence). The CDR3 loop reads CASGQGRDQPQHF. CDR3 bases: TGTGCCAGCGGTCAGGGAAGGGATCAGCCCCAGCATTTT.

This clone was observed a handful of times. The CDR3 spells CASSPKGGGEKLFF. CDR3 sequence (DNA): TGTGCCAGCAGCCCCAAGGGAGGGGGGGAAAAACTGTTTTTT. The chain employs TRBV7-2 and TRBJ1-4; D perhaps matches TRBD1 (6 bases). V dropped 5 bases and J dropped 8 bases, with 15 bases sitting between them. CDR1 is SGHTA, CDR2 FQGNSA, per germline. The CDR3 loop spans 14 amino acids.

This clone was recorded at least ten times. Here the CDR3 reads CASSKQAGGPKTQYF. In nucleotides, the CDR3 is TGTGCCAGCAGCAAGCAAGCGGGAGGGCCGAAGACCCAGTACTTC. This chain joins TRBV21-1 and TRBJ2-5; whether TRBD2, the table's D call, matches the DNA was not checked. TRBV21-1 is deemed a pseudogene. CDR3 length: 15 residues.

The V call is TRBV21-1, the J call TRBJ1-5; TRBD1 is the table's D call, not checked against the DNA. TRBV21-1 is labeled a pseudogene. The CDR3 loop spans 17 amino acids. CDR3 protein: CASSNNRGSRGYQPQHF. The DNA for the CDR3 is TGTGCCAGCAGCAATAACAGGGGATCGAGGGGATATCAGCCCCAGCATTTT.

In its sample, this clone was seen a few times. The chain couples TRBV28 to TRBJ2-3, with 7 bases lining up with TRBD2. The CDR3 is 17 residues long. Germline trimming cut 3 bases from V and 0 bases from J; bases unmatched to any gene: 9. Germline values: CDR1 MDHEN, CDR2 SYDVKM. The CDR3 loop reads CASSFSERGPSTDTQYF. The CDR3 coding sequence is TGTGCCAGCAGTTTTTCGGAGCGGGGTCCTAGCACAGATACGCAGTATTTT.

CDR3 loop: CASSRAGFGDYTF. CDR3 in DNA: TGTGCCAGCAGCCGGGCGGGCTTTGGGGACTACACCTTC. J is TRBJ1-2 and V is TRBV7-8; no reliable D call. The CDR3 has 13 amino acids. V lost 5 bases to trimming and J lost 10 bases, with 17 bases between them. Germline CDR1 is SGHVS and CDR2 is FQNEAQ.

The chain is built from TRBV28 and TRBJ1-2, with 7 bases aligning to TRBD1. Germline V CDR1 and CDR2: MDHEN, SYDVKM. The J segment lost 4 bases and the V segment lost 2 bases, leaving 10 bases of the junction unmatched. There are 16 residues in the CDR3. The CDR3 nucleotides are TGTGCCAGCAGTTTACGTAATCCGGGACAGATCTATGGCTACACCTTC. It codes for CASSLRNPGQIYGYTF.

The chain recombines TRBV5-6 with TRBJ2-7; TRBD2 agrees at 9 bases. Germline V CDR1 and CDR2: SGHDT, YYEEEE. The CDR3 length is 16 residues. The ends lost 1 base at V and 0 bases at J; junction bases unmatched: 5. The CDR3 DNA reads TGTGCCAGCAGCTTGAGGACTAGCGCCCTCTCCTACGAGCAGTACTTC. This sequence encodes CASSLRTSALSYEQYF.

This clone was seen once. The chain couples TRBV24-1 to TRBJ2-1; tentatively, D is TRBD2 (5 bases). With 4 bases removed from V and 0 bases from J, the gap between germline ends came to 12 bases. In germline, CDR1 is KGHDR, CDR2 SFDVKD. CDR3 size: 16 residues. The CDR3 DNA is TGTGCCACCAGTGACGCGACTGGGAGCTCCTACAATGAGCAGTTCTTC. It specifies CATSDATGSSYNEQFF.

V gene TRBV27 combines with J gene TRBJ1-1, with 7 bases fitting TRBD1. V was clipped by 8 bases and J by 1 base; unmatched bases: 4. The CDR3 spans 13 residues. The germline V gene encodes CDR1 MNHEY and CDR2 SMNVEV (reference sequence). In nucleotides, the CDR3 is TGTGCCAGCCGCGACAGGGAGAACACTGAAGCTTTCTTT. This translates into CASRDRENTEAFF.

The chain couples TRBV12-3 or TRBV12-4 to TRBJ1-1; the match to TRBD1 covers 7 bases. The CDR3 has 13 amino acids. Trimming at V came to 6 bases and at J to 11 bases, leaving 12 bases not matched to a gene. The CDR3 region is CASRRQGHPTAFF. Written as DNA, the CDR3 is TGTGCCAGCAGAAGACAGGGACATCCGACTGCTTTCTTT.

This clone appeared a few times. The rearrangement links TRBV5-4 to TRBJ1-1, with D perhaps matching TRBD1 (6 bases). The CDR3 covers 14 residues. The germline V gene encodes CDR1 SGHNT and CDR2 YYREEE (reference sequence). Trimming removed 4 bases from V and 2 bases from J, with 12 bases in between. In DNA form, the CDR3 reads TGTGCCAGCAGCCGGGCAGGGGTTAACACTGAAGCTTTCTTT. This encodes CASSRAGVNTEAFF.

This chain joins TRBV7-9 and TRBJ2-7; no reliable D call. V shed 7 bases and J shed 1 base, with 8 bases lying between them. Germline CDR1 SEHNR, CDR2 FQNEAQ (reference sequence). The CDR3 extends over 12 amino acids. DNA for the CDR3: TGTGCCAGCATTGACGGGTCCTACGAGCAGTACTTC. Residues: CASIDGSYEQYF. Full variable domain (outside the CDR3, taken from reference TRBV7-9 and TRBJ2-7): DTGVSQNPRHKITKRGQNVTFRCDPISEHNRLYWYRQTLGQGPEFLTYFQNEAQLEKSRLLSDRFSAERPKGSFSTLEIQRTEQGDSAMYLCASIDGSYEQYFGPGTRLTVT.

The V call is TRBV3-1 (or the pseudogene TRBV3-2), the J call TRBJ2-7; the D gene is possibly TRBD2 (5 bases). Germline loops: CDR1 LGHDT, CDR2 YNNKEL (reference sequence). Trimming left V 7 bases short and J 6 bases short, with 10 bases between. The CDR3 extends over 11 amino acids. CDR3 loop: CASTRGSEQYF. For the CDR3, the DNA is TGTGCCAGCACCCGGGGATCCGAGCAGTACTTC.

The chain links TRBV19 to TRBJ1-4; D remains ambiguous. This CDR3 has 14 residues. Germline CDR1 is LNHDA and CDR2 is SQIVND (reference sequence). The V and J ends lost 6 bases and 4 bases respectively, with 12 bases between them. In DNA, the CDR3 is TGTGCCAGTAGACCTGGCTTGAATAATGAAAAACTGTTTTTT. Protein sequence: CASRPGLNNEKLFF.

CDR3 sequence reads: CASSLSSAPSSGNTIYF. DNA of the CDR3: TGTGCCAGCAGTTTATCGTCAGCGCCCAGCTCTGGAAACACCATATATTTT. The rearrangement joins TRBV28 to TRBJ1-3; no clear D. Germline V gene lookup returns CDR1 MDHEN and CDR2 SYDVKM. Trimming took off 1 base at V and 0 bases at J, with 13 bases between the two ends. The CDR3 runs to 17 residues.

The rearrangement joins TRBV9 to TRBJ2-7, with unresolved D. The V end lost 0 bases, the J end lost 5 bases, and 9 bases lay between the germline ends. Germline V lookup: CDR1 SGDLS, CDR2 YYNGEE. This CDR3 contains 13 residues. CDR3 protein: CASSVDWRDEQYF. Written as DNA, the CDR3 is TGTGCCAGCAGCGTAGACTGGAGAGACGAGCAGTACTTC.

The V and J genes are TRBV5-5 and TRBJ1-2, with D perhaps TRBD1 (6 bases). Germline lookup yields CDR1 SGHKS and CDR2 YYEKEE (reference sequence). The CDR3 spans 15 residues. V was cut by 0 bases and J by 5 bases, with 14 bases left in between. The CDR3, as DNA: TGTGCCAGCAGCTTGGCGAGTGGGACACAGTATGGCTACACCTTC. Protein sequence: CASSLASGTQYGYTF.

The chain has TRBV30 and TRBJ2-7, with a tentative D call TRBD2 (5 bases). CDR1 is GTSNPN and CDR2 is SVGIG in the germline V gene (reference sequence). This CDR3 comprises 11 residues. The CDR3 here is CAAGRTYEQYF. The CDR3 DNA is TGTGCTGCGGGCAGGACCTACGAGCAGTACTTC.

This clone was found a few times. This chain connects TRBV4-2 to TRBJ1-2; D call uncertain. Germline V lookup: CDR1 LGHNA, CDR2 YNFKEQ. The CDR3 runs to 16 residues. V was trimmed by 0 bases and J by 4 bases, leaving 15 bases between them. Written as DNA, the CDR3 is TGTGCCAGCAGCCAAGATCTGGTGGGGAGCGGCTATGGCTACACCTTC. This gives the protein CASSQDLVGSGYGYTF.

A single count supports this clone. V and J are TRBV6-6 and TRBJ1-4, with a possible D match to TRBD1 (6 bases). Looked up from germline, CDR1 is MNHNY and CDR2 is SVGAGI (reference sequence). CDR3 size: 14 residues. V lost 3 bases, J lost 7 bases, and 12 bases lay in between. CDR3 sequence reads: CASSYSQGREKLFF. For the CDR3, the DNA is TGTGCCAGCAGTTATTCCCAGGGGCGTGAAAAACTGTTTTTT.

The V call is TRBV24-1, the J call TRBJ2-2; 7 nucleotides line up with TRBD1. The V gene's germline CDR1 is KGHDR and CDR2 SFDVKD. Trimming took 5 bases from V and 2 from J; bases not matched to a gene: 4. The CDR3 is 15 amino acids. CDR3 loop: CATSGDRVNTGELFF. The CDR3 DNA sequence: TGTGCCACCAGTGGAGACAGGGTAAACACCGGGGAGCTGTTTTTT.